This paragraph covers one TCR beta chain sequence. Its antigen remains unidentified. No base-level quality is on record; no much larger clone is a single base apart. This sample is drawn from a study of cytomegalovirus exposure and HLA in healthy donors (dated by TCRdb to about 2017). Concerning the study at large: According to an earlier analysis of 450 to 650 of the donors, 150 million to 200 million T cells yielded roughly 110 million unique TCR beta sequences and 276 Gb of sequence data. Four to six DR-DQ haplotypes were handled as single units for association and clustering, since linkage in the cohort was strong. Along with the approximately 700-subject first cohort, a separate validation cohort of around 110 different subjects was used. In the later analysis, no new phenotypic data were used to find candidate immune exposures; instead, reliance was placed on TCR beta sequences and their occurrence across donors. HLA typing covered class I and class II loci at four-digit resolution. All discovery cohort repertoires had been generated on a single sequencing platform. The study profiled the T cell repertoires of about 720 subjects by immunosequencing and related them to cytomegalovirus serostatus. A later analysis re-examined previously published TCR beta repertoires from 600 to 700 donors and added high-resolution HLA genotyping to investigate patterns of TCR occurrence. The study aimed to test whether cataloging public T cell receptors could reveal signatures of past pathogen exposure. Among 398 genotyped donors of the cohort, an average of 235,054 unique TCR beta nucleotide sequences were sequenced per donor, roughly 18% of them non-productive. High-throughput TCR immunosequencing, statistical association of individual TCRs with disease status, and machine learning were combined to predict cytomegalovirus infection status. Of the 398 genotyped donors, over 70% fell in the genetic ancestry cluster associated with self-reported Caucasian donors. The number of typed donors differed by locus: about 620-640 for A, B, C, DRB1 and DQB1; 500 to 550 for DQA1; fewer than 610 for DPA1; and around 450 for DPB1. Around 330 gigabases of sequencing data and around 88 million unique TCR sequences made up an early release that covered approximately 700 HLA-typed donors. Genome-wide SNP genotypes for about 55% of the roughly 670 donors were used in a later genetic analysis, which treated that subset as a discovery cohort. An earlier analysis of fewer than 700 of the donors applied high-throughput TCR beta sequencing to assess whether each TCR beta V gene segment acted as functional or pseudogenic. Donor age, sex, ethnicity and CMV serostatus were compiled together with the repertoire data. What the study reported, not specific to this receptor: Some IMGT-functional V segments, including TRBV6-2 and TRBV6-3, could not be told apart with the 87-base-pair reads, so those segments were excluded. The classifier was reported to diagnose cytomegalovirus status with high specificity and sensitivity in both the original cohort and the validation cohort. Most TCR sequences were seen in very few donors, while some public TCRs were found in many individuals. This cohort had only TCR beta chains sequenced, and the lack of alpha or paired-chain data limited which features could be detected. In an earlier analysis of about 540 of the donors, most TCR beta V segments were observed in productive rearrangements about 87% or about 30% of the time, broadly matching IMGT annotations. The sequencing pipeline was judged likely to have produced a cluster of highly shared sequence variants as a technical artifact. Presence/absence analyses assumed roughly uniform sequencing depth across donors, an assumption that may not hold. A further reported finding was that TCR beta sequences accurately predicted the HLA-A and HLA-B alleles for most subjects in the first cohort. In a later analysis, 16,951 TCR beta sequences were associated with specific HLA alleles at a false discovery rate of 0.05. Correlated functional status among segregating V segments might reflect linkage disequilibrium, but an unknown experimental factor could not be ruled out. A few of the identified cytomegalovirus-associated TCR beta chains were confirmed in vitro to be specific for cytomegalovirus antigens. In a later genetic analysis, fewer N-insertions in productive TCRs were reported among donors in an Asian-associated ancestry cluster than the roughly 700-donor mean. A later analysis reported that several top co-occurrence clusters appeared linked to parvovirus B19, influenza, CMV and Epstein-Barr virus. A later analysis found that TCR association rates varied across HLA loci, with DRB1 alleles showing the most associated TCRs and HLA-C alleles the fewest. Because HLA typing was missing for some donors at each locus, association tests included only the typed subset. Assigning TCR associations to individual alleles was difficult when HLA alleles, especially DR and DQ, strongly co-occurred. The study listed 164 TCR beta chains as associated with cytomegalovirus. The only immune exposure information available for the cohort was CMV serostatus. A later genetic analysis associated a missense DCLRE1C variant with V-gene and J-gene trimming of TCR beta chains, and an independent cohort replicated the association. In a later analysis, most CMV-associated TCR beta chains were found to appear HLA-restricted, with HLA associations seemingly driven largely by CMV exposure. The earlier analysis of about 600 of the donors excluded roughly 16 rarely observed V segments, including chromosome 9 orphons, because counts were too low. It was suggested by the authors that the approach could potentially be generalized to other disease states and immunological phenotypes. Compared with equally common non-associated chains, HLA-associated TCR beta chains in a later analysis were more clonally expanded and had lower generation probabilities.

The library came from the immunoSEQ multiplex PCR assay. A mixture of 60 forward primers for TCR Vbeta segments and 13 reverse primers for TCR Jbeta segments was used in the multiplex PCR. The CDR3 region of rearranged TCR beta genes was amplified from genomic DNA by a multiplex PCR assay. The amplified TCR beta libraries were sequenced on the Illumina HiSeq System as 87-base-pair reads. Per the source publication's procedure: A later analysis tallied around 87 million unique TCR beta chains across the 600 to 700 repertoires, and around 12 million of those chains were shared by two or more donors. Raw reads were error-corrected and collapsed into unique sequences by a nearest-neighbor algorithm in which closely related sequences were merged to remove PCR and sequencing errors. CDR3 sequences were aligned to IMGT reference sequences to assign V, D and J gene segments. For a sequence to be retained, a match of at least six nucleotides was required to both a V gene segment and a J gene segment. Rearrangements were called productive when the CDR3 lacked stop codons and stayed in frame with V and J; all others were non-productive. CDR3 was defined according to IMGT convention as the region running from the second conserved V-encoded cysteine to the conserved J-encoded phenylalanine. The earlier analysis of about 530 of the donors excluded any sequence lacking an unambiguous match to a single V gene segment. In an earlier analysis of approximately 550 of the donors, V segments were called functional above 56.7% productive rearrangements and were called segregating when the between-donor standard deviation exceeded 5%. To diagnose cytomegalovirus status from the catalog of TCR beta chain sequences, a statistical classification framework was built. In a later analysis, TCR nucleotide sequences were compared against IMGT/GENE-DB human TR gene sequences so that V and J genes could be assigned. The TCRdist pipeline was used in a later analysis to assign CDR3 sequences and most-parsimonious VDJ recombination scenarios. In a later analysis, every TCR beta chain was defined by the combination of its CDR3 amino acid sequence and its V-gene family, and reads without a unique V-gene family were dropped. As a way to deal with suspected cross-contamination and a sequencing artifact, a later analysis dropped approximately 590 nucleotide sequences that were highly shared and had low generation probability. In a later analysis, a clonal expansion index for each public chain was calculated from normalized within-repertoire ranks of inferred template counts. A later analysis computed generation probabilities with a VDJ recombination model fitted to out-of-frame rearrangements, and checked the results against IGoR. Hypergeometric tests were used in a later analysis to score TCR-TCR, TCR-HLA and TCR-CMV co-occurrence, with a repertoire-size bias correction applied to the TCR pairs. In a later analysis, false discovery rates were estimated by permuting HLA or CMV assignments 20 times. A later analysis grouped co-occurring TCRs with DBSCAN, adding TCRdist sequence similarity when clustering within HLA-allele-positive subsets. For co-occurrence clustering, repertoires with fewer than 30,000 or more than 120,000 public chains were excluded, along with five repertoires with anomalous nucleotide sharing. As stored in TCRdb, this immuneACCESS dataset retains in-frame rearrangements with V and J assigned. A fraction of the clones does not appear; measured against another copy, unresolved V genes explain less than half of the discrepancy, and the remainder lacks a known reason. V and J calls and clone size are as listed in that table; D and trimming were resolved from the DNA. Recorded for this sample are about 150,000 clones; around two thirds of them occurred a single time. The ten largest clonotypes hold about 10% of the sample.

The cohort consisted of approximately 670 healthy bone marrow donors. All cohort members were sampled while nominally healthy, although unrecorded immune exposures were likely present. The donor was CMV seropositive and belonged to the group of more than 250 seropositive cohort members. A peripheral blood sample was collected from each donor, and TCR beta sequencing was performed on peripheral blood mononuclear cells. The Qiagen DNeasy Blood Extraction Kit was used to extract genomic DNA from the blood cell samples. The CDR3 contains 14 residues, cysteine and phenylalanine counted. The only DNA kept is the CDR3, 42 bases in frame from the first base. CDR1 and CDR2 are read off the germline V gene as MDHEN and SYDVKM. Deletion took 6 bases off V and 7 bases off J, with a span of 18 bases between the germline ends.

This receptor chain uses TRBV28 and TRBJ1-2; a weak D assignment points to TRBD1 (6 bases agree). Material for sequencing was PBMCs. The clonotype originates from a man aged 25 to 40 in good health and CMV-seropositive. The CDR3 here reads CASSPSQGRGGYTF. The sequenced DNA: TGTGCCAGCAGCCCGTCACAGGGTAGGGGTGGCTACACCTTC.